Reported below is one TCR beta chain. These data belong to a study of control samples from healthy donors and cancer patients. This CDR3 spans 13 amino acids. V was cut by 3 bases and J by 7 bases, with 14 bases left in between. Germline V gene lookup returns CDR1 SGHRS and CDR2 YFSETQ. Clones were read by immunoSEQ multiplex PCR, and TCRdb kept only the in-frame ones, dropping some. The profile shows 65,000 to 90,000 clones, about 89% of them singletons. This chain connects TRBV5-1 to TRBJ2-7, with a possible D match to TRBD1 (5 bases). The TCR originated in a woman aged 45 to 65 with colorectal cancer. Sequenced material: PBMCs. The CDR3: CASSSVGAGEQYV. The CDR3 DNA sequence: TGCGCCAGCAGCTCAGTAGGGGCAGGGGAGCAGTACGTC.